These T cell receptor beta chains were read from a single sample in a study of cytomegalovirus exposure and HLA in healthy donors. Sequencing was performed with immunoSEQ multiplex PCR; in TCRdb, only in-frame clones are kept and a portion is missing. The table lists 100,000 or so clones, around 75% of them singletons. The material sequenced was PBMCs. These receptors were obtained from a man aged 50 to 59 in good health and CMV-seronegative. Each CDR3 is given with its conserved first and last residue. D genes are given only for firm matches. Clone sizes are given selectively: once, few, many, or a class where the clone is expanded.

V: TRBV7-2
J: TRBJ2-1
D: TRBD2
size: -
CDR3: CASSGSGGRHEQFF
DNA: TGTGCCAGCTCCGGCAGCGGGGGTCGGCATGAGCAGTTCTTC

V: TRBV6-1
J: TRBJ2-1
D: -
size: -
CDR3: CASREAASSYNEQFF
DNA: TGTGCCAGCAGGGAAGCGGCCAGCTCCTACAATGAGCAGTTCTTC

V: TRBV6-6
J: TRBJ2-7
D: -
size: -
CDR3: CASTSTIPYEQYF
DNA: TGTGCCAGCACCTCAACAATACCCTACGAGCAGTACTTC

V: TRBV30
J: TRBJ1-2
D: -
size: -
CDR3: CAWSVGGQSYGYTF
DNA: TGTGCCTGGAGTGTAGGGGGACAATCTTATGGCTACACCTTC

V: TRBV15
J: TRBJ1-6
D: -
size: -
CDR3: CATSPRHPPGGNSPLHF
DNA: TGTGCCACCAGCCCGAGGCATCCTCCGGGGGGTAATTCACCCCTCCACTTT

V: TRBV4-1
J: TRBJ2-3
D: -
size: -
CDR3: CASSPLVSGKDTQYF
DNA: TGCGCCAGCAGCCCCCTTGTATCCGGGAAGGATACGCAGTATTTT

V: TRBV6-5
J: TRBJ1-5
D: -
size: -
CDR3: CASSYSAPNQPQHF
DNA: TGTGCCAGCAGTTACTCGGCACCCAATCAGCCCCAGCATTTT

V: TRBV2
J: TRBJ1-4
D: TRBD1
size: -
CDR3: CASRGTVYEKLFF
DNA: TGTGCCAGCAGGGGGACAGTTTATGAAAAACTGTTTTTT

V: TRBV7-2
J: TRBJ2-7
D: -
size: few
CDR3: CASSQRGEATYEQYF
DNA: TGTGCCAGCAGCCAGCGCGGAGAAGCGACCTACGAGCAGTACTTC

V: TRBV4-1
J: TRBJ1-4
D: TRBD1
size: -
CDR3: CASSQRTGGEKLFF
DNA: TGCGCCAGCAGCCAACGGACAGGGGGCGAAAAACTGTTTTTT

V: TRBV6-6
J: TRBJ1-3
D: -
size: few
CDR3: CASRIGQTGNTIYF
DNA: TGTGCCAGCAGAATAGGACAGACTGGAAACACCATATATTTT

V: TRBV19
J: TRBJ2-5
D: -
size: -
CDR3: CASKPQGWETQYF
DNA: TGTGCCAGTAAACCTCAGGGGTGGGAGACCCAGTACTTC

V: TRBV6-1
J: TRBJ1-2
D: -
size: once
CDR3: CASSEVQPHPHGYTF
DNA: TGTGCCAGCAGTGAAGTACAGCCCCACCCTCATGGCTACACCTTC

V: TRBV30
J: TRBJ2-1
D: -
size: -
CDR3: CAWIQASFRGFF
DNA: TGTGCCTGGATCCAGGCTTCTTTCCGTGGGTTCTTC

V: TRBV19
J: TRBJ2-1
D: TRBD1
size: -
CDR3: CASSNMGQPYYNEQFF
DNA: TGTGCCAGTAGCAATATGGGACAGCCTTACTACAATGAGCAGTTCTTC